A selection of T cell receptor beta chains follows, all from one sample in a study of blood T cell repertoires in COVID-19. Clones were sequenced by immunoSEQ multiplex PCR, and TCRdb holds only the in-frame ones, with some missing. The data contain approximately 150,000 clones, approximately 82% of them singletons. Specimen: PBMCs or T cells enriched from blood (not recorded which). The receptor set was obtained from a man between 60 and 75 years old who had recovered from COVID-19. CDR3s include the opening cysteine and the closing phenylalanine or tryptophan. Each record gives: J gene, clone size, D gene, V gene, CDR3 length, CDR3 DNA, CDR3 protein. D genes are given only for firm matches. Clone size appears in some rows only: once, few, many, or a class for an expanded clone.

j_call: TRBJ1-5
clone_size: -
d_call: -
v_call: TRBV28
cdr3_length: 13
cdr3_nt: TGTGCCACCTACAGGTATAGCAATCAGCCCCAGCATTTT
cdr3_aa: CATYRYSNQPQHF

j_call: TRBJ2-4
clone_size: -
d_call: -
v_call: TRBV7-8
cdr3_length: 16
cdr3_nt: TGTGCCAGCAGCTTAGCGGGGCGTGGGGAACGGAACATTCAGTACTTC
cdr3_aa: CASSLAGRGERNIQYF

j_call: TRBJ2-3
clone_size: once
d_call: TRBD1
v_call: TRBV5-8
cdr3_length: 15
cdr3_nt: TGTGCCAGCAGCCTTCGACAGGGTCACACAGATACGCAGTATTTT
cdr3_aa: CASSLRQGHTDTQYF

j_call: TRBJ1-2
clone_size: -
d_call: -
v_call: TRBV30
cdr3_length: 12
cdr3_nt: TGTGCCCTTGCCCAGGGTAACTATGGCTACACCTTC
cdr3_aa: CALAQGNYGYTF

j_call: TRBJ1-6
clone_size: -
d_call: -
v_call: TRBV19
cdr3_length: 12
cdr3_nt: TGTGCCAGTAACGCACAGGGATCACCCCTCCACTTT
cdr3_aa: CASNAQGSPLHF

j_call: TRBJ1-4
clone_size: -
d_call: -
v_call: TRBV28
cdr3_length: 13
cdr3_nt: TGTGCCAGCAACCCGGGACAAAATGAAAAACTGTTTTTT
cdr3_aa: CASNPGQNEKLFF

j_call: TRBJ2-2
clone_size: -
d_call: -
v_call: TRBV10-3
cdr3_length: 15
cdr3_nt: TGTGCCATCAGTGAAAGGAGTGGGGGGACCGGGGAGCTGTTTTTT
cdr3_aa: CAISERSGGTGELFF

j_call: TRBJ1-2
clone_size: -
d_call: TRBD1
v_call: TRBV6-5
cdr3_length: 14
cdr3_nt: TGTGCCAGCAGGCCTCGGGACAGGGATTATGGCTACACCTTC
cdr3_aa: CASRPRDRDYGYTF

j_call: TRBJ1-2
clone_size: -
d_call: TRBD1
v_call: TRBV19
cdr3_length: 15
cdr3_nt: TGTGCCAGTAGGTCCGGACAGGGACGAATGGCTGGCTACACCTTC
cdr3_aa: CASRSGQGRMAGYTF

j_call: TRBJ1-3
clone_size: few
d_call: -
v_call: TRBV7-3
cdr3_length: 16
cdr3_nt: TGTGCCAGCAGCTTAACCGGGGGGAACTCTGGAAACACCATATATTTT
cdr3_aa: CASSLTGGNSGNTIYF

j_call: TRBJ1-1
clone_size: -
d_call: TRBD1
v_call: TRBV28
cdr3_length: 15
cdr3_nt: TGTGCCAGCAGCCCCCAGGGGGCTGGAAACACTGAAGCTTTCTTT
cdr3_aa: CASSPQGAGNTEAFF

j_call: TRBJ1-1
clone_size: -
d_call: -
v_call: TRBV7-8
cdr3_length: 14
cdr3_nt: TGTGCCAGCAGCTTTCCAGGGTTTCTCGCTGAAGCTTTCTTT
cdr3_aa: CASSFPGFLAEAFF

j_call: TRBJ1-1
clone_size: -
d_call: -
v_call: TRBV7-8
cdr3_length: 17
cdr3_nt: TGTGCCAGCTTCGAATTAAGTGTATTACAAATGAACACTGAAGCTTTCTTT
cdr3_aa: CASFELSVLQMNTEAFF

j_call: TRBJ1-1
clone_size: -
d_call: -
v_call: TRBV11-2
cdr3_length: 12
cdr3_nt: TGTGCCAGCAGCCACCCCGGGAGAGAAGCTTTCTTT
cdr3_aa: CASSHPGREAFF

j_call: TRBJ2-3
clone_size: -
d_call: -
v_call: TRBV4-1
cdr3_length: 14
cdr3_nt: TGCGCCAGCAGTCTACAGGGGGGGGTAGATACGCAGTATTTT
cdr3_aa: CASSLQGGVDTQYF

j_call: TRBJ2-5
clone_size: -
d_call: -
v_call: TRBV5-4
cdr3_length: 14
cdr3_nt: TGTGCCAGCAGCTCCAGGGGAGGGCGAAAGACCCAGTACTTC
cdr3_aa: CASSSRGGRKTQYF